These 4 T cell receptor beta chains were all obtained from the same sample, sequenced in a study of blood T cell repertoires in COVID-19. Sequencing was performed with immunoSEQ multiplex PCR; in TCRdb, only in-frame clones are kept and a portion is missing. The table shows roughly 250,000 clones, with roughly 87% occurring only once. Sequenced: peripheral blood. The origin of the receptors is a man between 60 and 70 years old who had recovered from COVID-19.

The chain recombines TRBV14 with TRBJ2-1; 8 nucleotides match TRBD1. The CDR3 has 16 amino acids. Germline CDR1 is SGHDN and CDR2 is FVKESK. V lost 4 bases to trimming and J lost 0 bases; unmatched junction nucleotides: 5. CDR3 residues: CASSPRTGSSYNEQFF. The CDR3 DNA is TGTGCCAGCAGCCCCAGGACAGGGAGCTCCTACAATGAGCAGTTCTTC.

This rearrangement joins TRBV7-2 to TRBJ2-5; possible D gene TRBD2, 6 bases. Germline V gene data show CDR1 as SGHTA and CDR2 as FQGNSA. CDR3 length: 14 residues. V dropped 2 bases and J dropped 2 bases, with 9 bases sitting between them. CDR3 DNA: TGTGCCAGCAGCTTAATGGGAGGTCAAGAGACCCAGTACTTC. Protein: CASSLMGGQETQYF.

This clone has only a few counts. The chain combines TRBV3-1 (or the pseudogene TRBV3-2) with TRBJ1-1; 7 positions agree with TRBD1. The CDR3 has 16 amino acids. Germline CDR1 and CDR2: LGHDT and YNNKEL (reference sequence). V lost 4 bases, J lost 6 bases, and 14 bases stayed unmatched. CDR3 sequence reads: CASSREFQGESAEAFF. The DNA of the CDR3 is TGTGCCAGCAGCCGAGAATTTCAGGGGGAGTCAGCTGAAGCTTTCTTT.

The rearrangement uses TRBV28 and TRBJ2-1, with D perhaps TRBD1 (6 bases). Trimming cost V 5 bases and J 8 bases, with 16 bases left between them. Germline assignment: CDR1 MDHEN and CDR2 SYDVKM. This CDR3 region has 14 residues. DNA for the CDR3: TGTGCCAGCAGTAGGGCAGGCCAGGGGTATGAGCAGTTCTTC. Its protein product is CASSRAGQGYEQFF.